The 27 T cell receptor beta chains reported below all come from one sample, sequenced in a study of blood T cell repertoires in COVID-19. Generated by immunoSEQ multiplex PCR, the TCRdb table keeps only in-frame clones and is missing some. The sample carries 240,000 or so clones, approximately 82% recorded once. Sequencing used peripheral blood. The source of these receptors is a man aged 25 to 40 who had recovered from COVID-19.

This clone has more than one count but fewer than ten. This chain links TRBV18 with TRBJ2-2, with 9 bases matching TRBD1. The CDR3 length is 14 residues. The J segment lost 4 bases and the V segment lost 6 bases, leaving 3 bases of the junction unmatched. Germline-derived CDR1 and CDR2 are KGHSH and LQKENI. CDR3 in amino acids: CASSGQGSTGELFF. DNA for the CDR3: TGTGCCAGCTCCGGACAGGGGAGCACCGGGGAGCTGTTTTTT.

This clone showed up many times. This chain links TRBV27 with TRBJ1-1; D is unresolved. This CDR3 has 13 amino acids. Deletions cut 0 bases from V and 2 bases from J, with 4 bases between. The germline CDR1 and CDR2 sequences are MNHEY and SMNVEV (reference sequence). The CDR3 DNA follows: TGTGCCAGCAGTTTATCACTAAACACTGAAGCTTTCTTT. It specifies CASSLSLNTEAFF.

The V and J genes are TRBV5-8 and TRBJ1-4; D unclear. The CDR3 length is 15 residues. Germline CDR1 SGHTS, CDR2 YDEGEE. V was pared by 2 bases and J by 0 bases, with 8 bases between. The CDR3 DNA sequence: TGTGCCAGCAGCTTTGGAACAGCAACTAATGAAAAACTGTTTTTT. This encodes CASSFGTATNEKLFF.

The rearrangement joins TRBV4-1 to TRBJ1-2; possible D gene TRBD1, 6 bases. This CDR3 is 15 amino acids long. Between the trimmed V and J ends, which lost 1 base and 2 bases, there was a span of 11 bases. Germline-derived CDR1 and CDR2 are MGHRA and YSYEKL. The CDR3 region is CASSQAPDRNYGYTF. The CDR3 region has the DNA TGCGCCAGCAGCCAAGCCCCGGACAGAAACTATGGCTACACCTTC.

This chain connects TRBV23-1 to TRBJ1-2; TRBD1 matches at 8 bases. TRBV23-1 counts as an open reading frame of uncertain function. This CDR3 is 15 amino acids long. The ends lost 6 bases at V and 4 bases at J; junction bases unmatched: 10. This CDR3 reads CASRGGTGKTYGYTF. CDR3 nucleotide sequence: TGCGCCAGCAGAGGGGGGACAGGTAAAACCTATGGCTACACCTTC.

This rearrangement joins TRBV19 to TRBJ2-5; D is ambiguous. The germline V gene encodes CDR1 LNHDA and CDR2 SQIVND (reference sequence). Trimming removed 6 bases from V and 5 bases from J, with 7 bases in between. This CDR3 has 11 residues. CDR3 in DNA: TGTGCCAGTAGAGTCGGGGAGACCCAGTACTTC. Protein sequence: CASRVGETQYF.

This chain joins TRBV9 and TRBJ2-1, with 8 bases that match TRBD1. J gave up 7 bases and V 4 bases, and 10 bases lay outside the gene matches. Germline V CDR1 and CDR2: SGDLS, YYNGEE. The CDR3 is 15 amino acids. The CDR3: CASSPRTGLTNEQFF. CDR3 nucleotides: TGTGCCAGCAGCCCACGGACAGGGTTGACGAATGAGCAGTTCTTC.

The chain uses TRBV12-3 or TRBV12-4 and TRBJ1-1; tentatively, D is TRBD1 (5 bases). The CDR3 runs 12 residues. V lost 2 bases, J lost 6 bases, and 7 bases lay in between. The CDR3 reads CASSLTGPEAFF. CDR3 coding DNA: TGTGCCAGCAGTTTAACAGGCCCTGAAGCTTTCTTT.

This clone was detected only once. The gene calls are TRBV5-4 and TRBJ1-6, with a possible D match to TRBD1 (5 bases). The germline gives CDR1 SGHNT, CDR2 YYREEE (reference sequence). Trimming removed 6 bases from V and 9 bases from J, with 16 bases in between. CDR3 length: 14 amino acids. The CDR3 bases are TGTGCCAGCACCGTGGGGGGTATATCTTCACCCCTCCACTTT. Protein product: CASTVGGISSPLHF.

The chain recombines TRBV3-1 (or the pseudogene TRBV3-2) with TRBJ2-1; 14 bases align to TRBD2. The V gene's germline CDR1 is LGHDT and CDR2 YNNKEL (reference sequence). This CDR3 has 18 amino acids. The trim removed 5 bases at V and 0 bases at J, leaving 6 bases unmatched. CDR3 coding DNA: TGTGCCAGCAGCTTGGGACTAGCGGGGGTGAGCTCCTACAATGAGCAGTTCTTC. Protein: CASSLGLAGVSSYNEQFF.

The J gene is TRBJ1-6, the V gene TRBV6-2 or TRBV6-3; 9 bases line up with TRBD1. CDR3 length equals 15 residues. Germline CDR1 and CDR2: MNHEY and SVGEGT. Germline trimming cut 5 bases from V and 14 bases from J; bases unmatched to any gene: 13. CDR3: CASSQTWTGEATLHF. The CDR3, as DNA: TGTGCCAGCAGTCAAACCTGGACAGGGGAAGCGACCCTCCACTTT.

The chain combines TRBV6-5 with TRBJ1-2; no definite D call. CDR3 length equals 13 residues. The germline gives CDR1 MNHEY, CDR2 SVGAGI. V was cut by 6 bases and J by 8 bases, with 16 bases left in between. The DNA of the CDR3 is TGTGCCAGCAGGGCCGACGGGAGAGGGGGCTACACCTTC. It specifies CASRADGRGGYTF.

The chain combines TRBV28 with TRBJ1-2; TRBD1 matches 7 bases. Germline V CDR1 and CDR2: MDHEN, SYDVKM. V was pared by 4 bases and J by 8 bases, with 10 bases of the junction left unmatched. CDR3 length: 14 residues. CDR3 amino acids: CASSSFDRVFGYTF. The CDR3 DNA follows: TGTGCCAGCAGTTCCTTCGACAGGGTGTTCGGCTACACCTTC.

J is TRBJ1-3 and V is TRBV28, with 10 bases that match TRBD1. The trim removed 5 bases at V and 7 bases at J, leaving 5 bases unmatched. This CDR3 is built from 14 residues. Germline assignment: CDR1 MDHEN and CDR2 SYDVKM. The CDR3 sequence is CASSGQGGRNTIYF. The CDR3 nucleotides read TGTGCCAGCAGTGGACAGGGGGGTCGGAACACCATATATTTT.

This chain's CDR3 is CASGWGAGGPGEQFF. The CDR3 region has the DNA TGTGCTAGTGGTTGGGGGGCGGGGGGGCCCGGTGAGCAGTTCTTC. The chain uses TRBV12-5 and TRBJ2-1; 9 bases agree with TRBD2. CDR1 is LGHNT, CDR2 FRNRAP, per germline. The J segment lost 9 bases and the V segment lost 4 bases, leaving 10 bases of the junction unmatched. The CDR3 extends over 15 amino acids.

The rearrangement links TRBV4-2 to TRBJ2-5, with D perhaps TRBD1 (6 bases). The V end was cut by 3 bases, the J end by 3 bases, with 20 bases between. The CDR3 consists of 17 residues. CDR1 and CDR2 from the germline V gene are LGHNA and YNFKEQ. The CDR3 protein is CASSQGLQGPGKETQYF. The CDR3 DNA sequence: TGTGCCAGCAGCCAGGGGCTCCAGGGGCCGGGTAAAGAGACCCAGTACTTC.

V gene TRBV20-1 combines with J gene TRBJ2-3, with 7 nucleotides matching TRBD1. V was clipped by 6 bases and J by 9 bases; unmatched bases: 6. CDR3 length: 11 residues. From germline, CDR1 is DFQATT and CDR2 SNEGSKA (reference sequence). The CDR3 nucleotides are TGCAGTGCCAAGGACAGGTCCACGCAGTATTTT. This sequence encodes CSAKDRSTQYF.

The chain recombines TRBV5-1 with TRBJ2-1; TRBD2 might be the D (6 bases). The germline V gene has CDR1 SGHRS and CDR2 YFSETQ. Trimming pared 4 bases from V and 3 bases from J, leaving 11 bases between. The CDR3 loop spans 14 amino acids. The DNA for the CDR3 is TGCGCCAGCAGCCCGGAGGAGGGCTACAATGAGCAGTTCTTC. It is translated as CASSPEEGYNEQFF.

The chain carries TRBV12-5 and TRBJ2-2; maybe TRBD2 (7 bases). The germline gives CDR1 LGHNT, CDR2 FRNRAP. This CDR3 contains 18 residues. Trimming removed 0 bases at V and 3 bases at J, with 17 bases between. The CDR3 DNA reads TGTGCTAGTGGTTTGGTACGCGGGGGCGCACTTGACACCGGGGAGCTGTTTTTT. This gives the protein CASGLVRGGALDTGELFF.

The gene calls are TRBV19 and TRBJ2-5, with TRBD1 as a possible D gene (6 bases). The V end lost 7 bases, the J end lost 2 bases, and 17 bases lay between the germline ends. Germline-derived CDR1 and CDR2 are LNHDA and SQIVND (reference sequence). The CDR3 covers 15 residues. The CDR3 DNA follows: TGTGCCAGTACCGGGGATGGGACACCACAAGAGACCCAGTACTTC. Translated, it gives CASTGDGTPQETQYF.

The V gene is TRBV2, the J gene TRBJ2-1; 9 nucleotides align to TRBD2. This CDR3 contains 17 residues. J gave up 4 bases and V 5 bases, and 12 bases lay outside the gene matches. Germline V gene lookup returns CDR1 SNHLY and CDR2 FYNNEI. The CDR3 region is CASSKEGGGGPYNEQFF. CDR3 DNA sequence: TGTGCCAGCAGTAAAGAGGGCGGGGGGGGCCCTTACAATGAGCAGTTCTTC.

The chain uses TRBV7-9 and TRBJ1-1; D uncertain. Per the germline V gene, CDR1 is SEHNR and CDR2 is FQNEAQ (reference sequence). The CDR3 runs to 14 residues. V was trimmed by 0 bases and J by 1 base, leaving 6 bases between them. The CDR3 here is CASSLAYSNTEAFF. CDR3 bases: TGTGCCAGCAGCTTAGCTTACTCGAACACTGAAGCTTTCTTT.

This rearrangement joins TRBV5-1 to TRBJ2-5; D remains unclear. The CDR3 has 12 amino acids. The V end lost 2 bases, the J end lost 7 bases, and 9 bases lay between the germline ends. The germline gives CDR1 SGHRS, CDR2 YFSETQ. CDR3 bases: TGCGCCAGCAGCTTCCCGGTAAGGACCCAGTACTTC. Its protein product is CASSFPVRTQYF.

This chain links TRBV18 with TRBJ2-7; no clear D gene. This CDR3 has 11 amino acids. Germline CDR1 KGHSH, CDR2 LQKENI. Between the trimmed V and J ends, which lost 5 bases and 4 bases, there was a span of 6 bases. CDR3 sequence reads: CASSEDYEQYF. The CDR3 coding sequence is TGTGCCAGCTCAGAGGATTACGAGCAGTACTTC.

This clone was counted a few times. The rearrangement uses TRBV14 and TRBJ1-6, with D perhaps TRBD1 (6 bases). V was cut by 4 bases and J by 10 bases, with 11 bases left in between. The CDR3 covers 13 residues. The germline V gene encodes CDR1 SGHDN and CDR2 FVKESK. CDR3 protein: CASSLRTDSPLHF. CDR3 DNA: TGTGCCAGCAGCCTCAGGACAGACTCACCCCTCCACTTT.

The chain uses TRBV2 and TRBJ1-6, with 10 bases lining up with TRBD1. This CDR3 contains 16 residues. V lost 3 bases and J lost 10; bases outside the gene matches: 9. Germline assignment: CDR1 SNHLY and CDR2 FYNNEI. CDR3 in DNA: TGTGCCAGCAGTGATTCGGTGGGACAGGGGCGATCACCCCTCCACTTT. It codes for CASSDSVGQGRSPLHF.

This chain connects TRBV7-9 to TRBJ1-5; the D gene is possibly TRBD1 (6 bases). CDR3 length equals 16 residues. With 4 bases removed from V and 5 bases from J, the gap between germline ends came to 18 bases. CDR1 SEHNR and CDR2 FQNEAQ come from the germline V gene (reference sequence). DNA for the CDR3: TGTGCCAGCAGCTCCCTATCCGGTGCAGGGGATCAGCCCCAGCATTTT. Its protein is CASSSLSGAGDQPQHF. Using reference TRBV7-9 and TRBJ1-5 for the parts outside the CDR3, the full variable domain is DTGVSQNPRHKITKRGQNVTFRCDPISEHNRLYWYRQTLGQGPEFLTYFQNEAQLEKSRLLSDRFSAERPKGSFSTLEIQRTEQGDSAMYLCASSSLSGAGDQPQHFGDGTRLSIL.